This passage covers 20 T cell receptor beta chains from one sample sequenced in a study of T cells in women clearing cervical HPV infection. The protocol was immunoSEQ multiplex PCR, while the TCRdb copy is restricted to in-frame clones and leaves out a portion. The record lists roughly 30,000 clones, of which the ten most abundant hold approximately 8.4%. Sequenced sample: blood buffy coat. The receptor set was obtained from a woman aged 18-70 years with a cervical HPV16 infection that either progressed to CIN3+ or cleared (not recorded which).

About this clone itself: The read halts 3 residues ahead of the CDR3 end, with the missing end drawn from the germline J gene. The chain carries TRBV20-1 and TRBJ2-1; 10 bases line up with TRBD2. V was pared by 2 bases and J by 6 bases, with 7 bases of the junction left unmatched. This CDR3 region has 15 residues. The germline CDR1 and CDR2 sequences are DFQATT and SNEGSKA (reference sequence). CDR3 protein: CSARSLAGVRNEQFF. The sequenced part of the CDR3 DNA is TGCAGTGCTAGAAGCCTAGCGGGAGTACGCAATGAG.

On this clone itself: The read stops 3 residues short of the end of the CDR3; the missing end is completed from the germline J gene. This sequence joins TRBV7-9 and TRBJ1-1; 7 nucleotides line up with TRBD1. CDR1 and CDR2 from the germline V gene are SEHNR and FQNEAQ (reference sequence). The CDR3 covers 13 residues. CDR3 sequence reads: CASTQTGQAEAFF. The part of the CDR3 DNA that was read is TGTGCCAGCACCCAGACAGGGCAAGCCGAA. The full variable domain, its missing parts supplied by reference TRBV7-9 and TRBJ1-1, is DTGVSQNPRHKITKRGQNVTFRCDPISEHNRLYWYRQTLGQGPEFLTYFQNEAQLEKSRLLSDRFSAERPKGSFSTLEIQRTEQGDSAMYLCASTQTGQAEAFFGQGTRLTVV.

A word on this clone: The read terminates 3 residues before the CDR3 end, so the remaining end is supplied by the germline J gene. V and J are TRBV7-3 and TRBJ2-3; TRBD2 aligns across 8 bases. The CDR3 has 14 amino acids. Germline-derived CDR1 and CDR2 are SGHTA and FQGTGA. CDR3 DNA (partial): TGTGCCAGCAGCCCCGGCGGGGGGCAAGAGACG. Its translation is CASSPGGGQET. The full CDR3 is CASSPGGGQETQYF.

On this clone: The DNA ends 3 residues before the CDR3 does, and the rest of the CDR3 is filled in from the germline J gene. This chain connects TRBV30 to TRBJ2-3; 10 positions agree with TRBD2. The germline gives CDR1 GTSNPN, CDR2 SVGIG (reference sequence). The CDR3 has 19 amino acids. V gave up 2 bases and J gave up 0 bases; unmatched junction bases: 14. The covered CDR3 bases are TGTGCCTGGAGTTTATGGCTAGCGGGAGATTCTAAAAGCACAGATACG. This gives the protein CAWSLWLAGDSKSTDT. The entire CDR3 protein reads CAWSLWLAGDSKSTDTQYF. The entire variable domain, with the rest obtained from reference TRBV30 and TRBJ2-3, is as follows: SQTIHQWPATLVQPVGSPLSLECTVEGTSNPNLYWYRQAAGRGLQLLFYSVGIGQISSEVPQNLSASRPQDRQFILSSKKLLLSDSGFYLCAWSLWLAGDSKSTDTQYFGPGTRLTVL.

In the case of this clone: The CDR3 extends 3 residues past the end of the read, so its final part is completed from the germline J gene. The V call is TRBV10-3, the J call TRBJ2-4; 8 bases are a match to TRBD1. CDR3 length: 16 amino acids. Germline values: CDR1 ENHRY, CDR2 SYGVKD. The DNA read from the CDR3 is TGTGCCATCAGTGAGTCGAGGGGGACAGGAGGCGAGACT. It encodes CAISESRGTGGET. The whole CDR3 sequence is CAISESRGTGGETQYF.

Points on this clone: Read data end 3 residues before the CDR3 end; the end is taken from the germline J gene. The chain links TRBV7-9 to TRBJ1-2; 9 nucleotides line up with TRBD1. Germline values: CDR1 SEHNR, CDR2 FQNEAQ (reference sequence). The CDR3 runs 15 residues. The CDR3 loop is CASSLAGTGRYEYTF. The part of the CDR3 DNA that was read is TGTGCCAGCAGCTTAGCCGGGACAGGGAGGTACGAA.

Judged by frequency, this clone is medium-sized. The missing CDR3 end, 3 residues past where the read stops, is filled in from the germline J gene. The chain joins TRBV18 to TRBJ1-2; 7 bases are shared with TRBD1. Germline lookup yields CDR1 KGHSH and CDR2 LQKENI. The CDR3 is 13 residues long. Losses at the gene ends were 2 bases for V and 6 bases for J; bases not matched to a gene: 3. The CDR3 loop reads CASSPEQGNGYTF. The sequenced part of the CDR3 DNA is TGTGCCAGCTCACCAGAACAGGGGAATGGC.

To note about this clone: The CDR3 end lies 3 residues beyond the end of the read and is filled in from the germline J gene. J is TRBJ2-3 and V is TRBV20-1; the match to TRBD2 covers 9 bases. J was trimmed by 2 bases and V by 2 bases; bases with no gene match: 5. Germline V gene data show CDR1 as DFQATT and CDR2 as SNEGSKA (reference sequence). There are 15 residues in the CDR3. Incomplete CDR3 DNA: TGCAGTGCTAGATCGACTAGCGGTCACACAGATACG. Translated: CSARSTSGHTDT. The full CDR3 is CSARSTSGHTDTQYF.

Turning to this clone: The CDR3 end falls 3 residues outside the read, so it is completed with the germline J gene. This chain links TRBV7-9 with TRBJ2-1, with TRBD2 matching over 7 bases. The CDR3 covers 15 residues. Germline V gene lookup returns CDR1 SEHNR and CDR2 FQNEAQ (reference sequence). Trimming removed 2 bases from V and 8 bases from J; junction bases left unmatched: 9. The covered CDR3 bases are TGTGCCAGCAGCTTAAAGAGCGGGAACCGGGATGAG. This codes for CASSLKSGNRDE. The CDR3, in full, reads CASSLKSGNRDEQFF.

Comment on this clone: The read terminates 3 residues before the CDR3 end, so the remaining end is supplied by the germline J gene. The rearrangement joins TRBV20-1 to TRBJ1-1; D remains unclear. CDR1 is DFQATT, CDR2 SNEGSKA, per germline (reference sequence). The CDR3 runs to 17 residues. The V and J ends lost 3 bases and 0 bases respectively, with 20 bases between them. The CDR3 reads CSASIRTFARLNTEAFF. The sequenced part of the CDR3 DNA is TGCAGTGCTAGTATTCGAACTTTTGCAAGATTGAACACTGAA.

A word on this clone: From the germline J gene comes the end of the CDR3, since the read stops 3 residues before it. The chain couples TRBV9 to TRBJ2-1; a possible D gene is TRBD2 (6 bases). The germline gives CDR1 SGDLS, CDR2 YYNGEE. Trimming took off 4 bases at V and 5 bases at J, with 19 bases between the two ends. The CDR3 spans 16 residues. CDR3 sequence reads: CASSTNSPGLNNEQFF. CDR3 bases read: TGTGCCAGCAGCACAAATTCCCCGGGACTCAACAATGAG.

About this clone: The read stops 3 residues short of the end of the CDR3; the missing end is completed from the germline J gene. The V call is TRBV19, the J call TRBJ2-7; tentative D call: TRBD2 (7 bases). Between the trimmed V and J ends, which lost 3 bases and 6 bases, there was a span of 15 bases. Germline values: CDR1 LNHDA, CDR2 SQIVND (reference sequence). CDR3 length: 14 amino acids. The CDR3 loop reads CASSMGGGLGEQYF. The CDR3 DNA, read in part, is TGTGCCAGTAGTATGGGGGGGGGCTTAGGCGAG.

With respect to this clone: The sequenced fragment ends 3 residues before the CDR3 boundary, so the rest is inferred from the germline J gene. V and J are TRBV7-9 and TRBJ2-5; 8 bases are shared with TRBD2. The CDR3 is made up of 14 amino acids. Per germline, CDR1 SEHNR and CDR2 FQNEAQ (reference sequence). V lost 3 bases and J lost 1; bases outside the gene matches: 1. CDR3 loop: CASSFLAGQETQYF. Partial CDR3 DNA: TGTGCCAGCAGCTTTCTAGCGGGCCAAGAGACC.

For this clone: The read ends 3 residues before the CDR3 terminus; that terminus is restored from the germline J gene. The J gene is TRBJ2-1, the V gene TRBV7-3, with TRBD2 matching 7 bases. Germline CDR1 SGHTA, CDR2 FQGTGA. CDR3 length: 16 amino acids. J was trimmed by 2 bases and V by 3 bases; bases with no gene match: 7. The part of the CDR3 DNA that was read is TGTGCCAGCAGCTTCGACGGGGGGACGACCTACAATGAG. Translating gives CASSFDGGTTYNE. From start to end, the CDR3 is CASSFDGGTTYNEQFF.

On this clone itself: The read is 3 residues too short to cover the CDR3 end, so that end is filled in from the germline J gene. The rearrangement uses TRBV5-1 and TRBJ2-5; D unclear. The CDR3 is made up of 11 amino acids. V was trimmed by 4 bases and J by 2 bases, leaving 3 bases between them. Germline CDR1 reads SGHRS; CDR2 reads YFSETQ. CDR3 in amino acids: CASSLQETQYF. CDR3 bases read: TGCGCCAGCAGCCTACAAGAGACC.

Note on this clone: The DNA ends 3 residues before the CDR3 does, and the rest of the CDR3 is filled in from the germline J gene. This chain uses TRBV6-2 or TRBV6-3 with TRBJ2-2; the D is unclear. CDR3 length: 14 amino acids. Germline values: CDR1 MNHEY, CDR2 SVGEGT. Trimming took off 6 bases at V and 0 bases at J, with 8 bases between the two ends. CDR3 protein: CASRTTPNTGELFF. CDR3 DNA, as far as it was read: TGTGCCAGCAGAACGACACCGAACACCGGGGAG.

Turning to this clone: The read falls 3 residues short of the CDR3 end, and the missing part is taken from the germline J gene. The chain employs TRBV19 and TRBJ2-3; D perhaps matches TRBD1 (5 bases). CDR3 size: 16 residues. V lost 0 bases, J lost 4 bases, and 14 bases lay in between. Per germline, CDR1 LNHDA and CDR2 SQIVND (reference sequence). The CDR3 bases that were read are TGTGCCAGTAGTATAGATGACAGTTTTACAGCAGATACG. It encodes CASSIDDSFTADT. The entire CDR3 is CASSIDDSFTADTQYF.

Turning to this clone: Read data end 3 residues before the CDR3 end; the end is taken from the germline J gene. J is TRBJ2-3 and V is TRBV2; TRBD1 aligns across 9 bases. The CDR3 loop spans 15 amino acids. Per germline, CDR1 SNHLY and CDR2 FYNNEI. CDR3 DNA (partial): TGTGCCAGCAGGAGACAGGGGGGTAGGCAAGAGACG. Translation: CASRRQGGRQET. From start to end, the CDR3 is CASRRQGGRQETQYF.

On this clone itself: Coverage ceases 3 residues before the CDR3 finishes, and the germline J gene fills in the end. The chain joins TRBV7-6 to TRBJ1-2; D uncertain. The germline CDR1 and CDR2 sequences are SGHVS and FNYEAQ. There are 15 residues in the CDR3. The CDR3 DNA, read in part, is TGTGCCAGCAGCTTAGACTCCACTTACACAGATACC. It encodes CASSLDSTYTDT. The full CDR3 protein reads CASSLDSTYTDTYTF.

Turning to this clone: The read ends 3 residues before the CDR3 terminus; that terminus is restored from the germline J gene. The V and J genes are TRBV3-1 (or the pseudogene TRBV3-2) and TRBJ2-5; TRBD2 matches 9 bases. The CDR3 runs to 12 residues. Germline V lookup: CDR1 LGHDT, CDR2 YNNKEL (reference sequence). The CDR3 DNA, read in part, is TGTGCGAGCGGGGGGTACCAAGAGACC. Translating gives CASGGYQET. The entire CDR3 is CASGGYQETQYF.